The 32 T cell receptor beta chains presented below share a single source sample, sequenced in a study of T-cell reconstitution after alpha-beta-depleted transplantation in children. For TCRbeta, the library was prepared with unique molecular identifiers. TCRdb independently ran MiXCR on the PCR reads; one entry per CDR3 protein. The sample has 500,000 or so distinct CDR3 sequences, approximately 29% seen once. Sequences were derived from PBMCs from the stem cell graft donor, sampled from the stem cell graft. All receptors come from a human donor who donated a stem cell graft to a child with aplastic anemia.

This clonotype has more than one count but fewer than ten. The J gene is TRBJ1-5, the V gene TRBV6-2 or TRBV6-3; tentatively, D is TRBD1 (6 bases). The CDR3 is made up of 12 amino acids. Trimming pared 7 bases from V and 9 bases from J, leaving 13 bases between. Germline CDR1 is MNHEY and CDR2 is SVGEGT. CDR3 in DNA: TGTGCCAGCACGTCAGGGGTTCGGCCCCAGCATTTT. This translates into CASTSGVRPQHF.

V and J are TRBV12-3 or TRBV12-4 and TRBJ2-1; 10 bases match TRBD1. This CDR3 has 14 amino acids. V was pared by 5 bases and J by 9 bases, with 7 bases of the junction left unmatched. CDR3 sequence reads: CASSPRGQGSEQFF. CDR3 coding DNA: TGTGCCAGCAGTCCCAGGGGACAGGGGAGTGAGCAGTTCTTC.

CDR3 loop: CASSLGTGFDYGYTF. CDR3 sequence (DNA): TGTGCCAGCAGTTTAGGGACAGGATTCGACTATGGCTACACCTTC. The V and J genes are TRBV12-3 or TRBV12-4 and TRBJ1-2, with 7 nucleotides matching TRBD1. This CDR3 contains 15 residues. Trimming cost V 1 base and J 3 bases; bases outside gene matches: 5.

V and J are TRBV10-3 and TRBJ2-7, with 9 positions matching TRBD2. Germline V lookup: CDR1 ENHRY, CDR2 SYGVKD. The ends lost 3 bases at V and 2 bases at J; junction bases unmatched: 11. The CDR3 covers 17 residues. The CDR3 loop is CAISDTRRLAATYEQYF. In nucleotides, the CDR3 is TGTGCCATCAGTGATACTCGGCGACTAGCGGCTACCTACGAGCAGTACTTC.

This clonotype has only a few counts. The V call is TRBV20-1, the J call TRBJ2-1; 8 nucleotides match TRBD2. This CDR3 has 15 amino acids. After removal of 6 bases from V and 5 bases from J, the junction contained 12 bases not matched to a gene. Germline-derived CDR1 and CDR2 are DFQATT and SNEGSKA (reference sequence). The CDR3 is CSATGTSGPHNEQFF. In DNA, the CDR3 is TGCAGTGCCACCGGGACTAGTGGCCCTCACAATGAGCAGTTCTTC.

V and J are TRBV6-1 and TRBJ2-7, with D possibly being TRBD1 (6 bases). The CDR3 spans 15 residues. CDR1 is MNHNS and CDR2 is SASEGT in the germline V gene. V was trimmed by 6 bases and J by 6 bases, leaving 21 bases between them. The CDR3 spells CASSRLQGTRGEQYV. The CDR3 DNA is TGTGCCAGCAGCCGGCTACAGGGCACTCGGGGCGAGCAGTACGTC.

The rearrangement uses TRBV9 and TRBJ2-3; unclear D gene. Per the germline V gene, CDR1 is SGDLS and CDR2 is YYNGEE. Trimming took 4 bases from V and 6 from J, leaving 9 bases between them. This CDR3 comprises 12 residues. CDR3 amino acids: CASSPESDTQYF. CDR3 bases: TGTGCCAGCAGCCCCGAATCCGATACGCAGTATTTT.

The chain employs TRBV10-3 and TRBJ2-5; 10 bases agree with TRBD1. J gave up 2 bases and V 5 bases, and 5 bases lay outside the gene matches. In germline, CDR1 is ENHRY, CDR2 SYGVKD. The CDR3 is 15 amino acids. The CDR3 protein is CAISRTGGIQETQYF. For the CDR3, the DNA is TGTGCCATCAGTCGGACAGGGGGGATACAAGAGACCCAGTACTTC.

The CDR3 DNA follows: TGTGCCAGCACCCGGGGAGGGCAGTTCTACGAGCAGTACGTC. Translation: CASTRGGQFYEQYV. The V gene is TRBV28, the J gene TRBJ2-7; 7 bases match TRBD2. CDR3 length: 14 residues. Losses at the gene ends were 7 bases for V and 3 bases for J; bases not matched to a gene: 9. The germline V gene encodes CDR1 MDHEN and CDR2 SYDVKM.

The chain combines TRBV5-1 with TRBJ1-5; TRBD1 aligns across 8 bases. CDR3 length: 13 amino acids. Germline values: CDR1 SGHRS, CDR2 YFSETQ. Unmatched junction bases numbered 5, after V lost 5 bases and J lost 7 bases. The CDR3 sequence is CASSKDRDQPQHF. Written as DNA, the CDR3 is TGCGCCAGCAGTAAGGACAGGGACCAGCCCCAGCATTTT.

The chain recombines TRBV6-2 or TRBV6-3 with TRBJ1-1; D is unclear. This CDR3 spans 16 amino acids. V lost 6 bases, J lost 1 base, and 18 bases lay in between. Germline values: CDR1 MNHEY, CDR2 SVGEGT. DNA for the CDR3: TGTGCCAGCAGCCTATCGGTACGGAGGACGAACACTGAAGCTTTCTTT. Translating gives CASSLSVRRTNTEAFF.

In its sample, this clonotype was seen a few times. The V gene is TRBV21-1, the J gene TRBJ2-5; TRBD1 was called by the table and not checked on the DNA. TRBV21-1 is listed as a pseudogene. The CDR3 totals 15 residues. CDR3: CASSKPWTGKETQYF. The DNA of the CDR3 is TGTGCCAGCAGCAAGCCCTGGACAGGGAAGGAGACCCAGTACTTC.

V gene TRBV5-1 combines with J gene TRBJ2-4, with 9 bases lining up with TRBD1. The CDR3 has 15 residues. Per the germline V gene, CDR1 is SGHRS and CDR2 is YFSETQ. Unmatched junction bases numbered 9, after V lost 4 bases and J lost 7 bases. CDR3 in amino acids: CASSAGTGLVNIQYF. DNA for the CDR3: TGCGCCAGCAGCGCGGGGACAGGGCTGGTGAACATTCAGTACTTC.

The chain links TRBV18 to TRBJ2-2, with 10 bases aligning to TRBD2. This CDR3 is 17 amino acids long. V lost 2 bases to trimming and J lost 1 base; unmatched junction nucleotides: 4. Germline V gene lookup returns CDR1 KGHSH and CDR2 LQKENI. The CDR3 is CASSPVSSGRNTGELFF. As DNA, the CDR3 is TGTGCCAGCTCACCAGTGTCTAGCGGGAGGAACACCGGGGAGCTGTTTTTT.

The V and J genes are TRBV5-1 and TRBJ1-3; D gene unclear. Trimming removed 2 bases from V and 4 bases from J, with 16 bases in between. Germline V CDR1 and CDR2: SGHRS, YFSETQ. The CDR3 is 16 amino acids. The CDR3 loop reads CASSFNSGPRGNTIYF. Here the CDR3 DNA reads TGCGCCAGCAGCTTCAACAGCGGTCCGCGCGGAAACACCATATATTTT. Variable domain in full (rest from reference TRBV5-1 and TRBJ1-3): KAGVTQTPRYLIKTRGQQVTLSCSPISGHRSVSWYQQTPGQGLQFLFEYFSETQRNKGNFPGRFSGRQFSNSRSEMNVSTLELGDSALYLCASSFNSGPRGNTIYFGEGSWLTVV.

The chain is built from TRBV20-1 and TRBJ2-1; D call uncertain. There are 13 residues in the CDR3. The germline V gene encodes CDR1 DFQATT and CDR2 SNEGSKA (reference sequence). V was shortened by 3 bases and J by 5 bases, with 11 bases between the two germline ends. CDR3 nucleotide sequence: TGCAGTGCTAGGTGGCAGACAAACAATGAGCAGTTCTTC. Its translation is CSARWQTNNEQFF.

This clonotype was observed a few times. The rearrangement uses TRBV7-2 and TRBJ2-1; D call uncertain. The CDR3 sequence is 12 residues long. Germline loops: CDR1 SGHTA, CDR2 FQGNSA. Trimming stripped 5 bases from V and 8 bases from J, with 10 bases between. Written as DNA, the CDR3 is TGTGCCAGCAGCGCCCGTTTGGATGAGCAGTTCTTC. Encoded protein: CASSARLDEQFF.

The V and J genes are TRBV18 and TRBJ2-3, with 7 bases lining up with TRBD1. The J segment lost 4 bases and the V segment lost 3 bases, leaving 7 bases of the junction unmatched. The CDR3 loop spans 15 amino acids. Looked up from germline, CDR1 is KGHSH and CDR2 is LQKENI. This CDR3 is CASSPLLTGPDTQYF. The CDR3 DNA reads TGTGCCAGCTCACCCTTGCTGACAGGGCCAGATACGCAGTATTTT. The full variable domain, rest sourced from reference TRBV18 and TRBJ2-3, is NAGVMQNPRHLVRRRGQEARLRCSPMKGHSHVYWYRQLPEEGLKFMVYLQKENIIDESGMPKERFSAEFPKEGPSILRIQQVVRGDSAAYFCASSPLLTGPDTQYFGPGTRLTVL.

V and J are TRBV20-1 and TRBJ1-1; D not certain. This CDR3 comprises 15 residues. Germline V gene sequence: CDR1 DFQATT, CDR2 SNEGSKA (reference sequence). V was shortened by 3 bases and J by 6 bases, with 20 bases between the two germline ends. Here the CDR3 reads CSAREPLKPGAEAFF. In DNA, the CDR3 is TGCAGTGCTAGGGAGCCGCTAAAACCGGGCGCTGAAGCTTTCTTT.

The CDR3 reads CASSLGLWGNTEAFF. In DNA, the CDR3 is TGTGCCAGCAGCTTAGGACTATGGGGGAACACTGAAGCTTTCTTT. The chain combines TRBV7-2 with TRBJ1-1; D is undetermined. Per the germline V gene, CDR1 is SGHTA and CDR2 is FQGNSA. The CDR3 sequence is 15 residues long. The germline V and J ends were trimmed by 1 base and 1 base, with 10 bases remaining between them.

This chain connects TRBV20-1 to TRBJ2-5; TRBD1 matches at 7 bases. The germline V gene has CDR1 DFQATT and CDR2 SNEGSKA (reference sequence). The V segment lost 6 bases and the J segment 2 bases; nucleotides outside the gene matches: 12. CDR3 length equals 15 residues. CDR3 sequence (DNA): TGCAGTGCCCCCAATCCGAGGGGGCTACAAGAGACCCAGTACTTC. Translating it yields CSAPNPRGLQETQYF.

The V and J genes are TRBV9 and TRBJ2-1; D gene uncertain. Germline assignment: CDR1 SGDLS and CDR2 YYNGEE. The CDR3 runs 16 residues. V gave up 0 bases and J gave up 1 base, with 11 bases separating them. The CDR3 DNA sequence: TGTGCCAGCAGCGTAGCGAGTTCGGGTTCCTACAATGAGCAGTTCTTC. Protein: CASSVASSGSYNEQFF.

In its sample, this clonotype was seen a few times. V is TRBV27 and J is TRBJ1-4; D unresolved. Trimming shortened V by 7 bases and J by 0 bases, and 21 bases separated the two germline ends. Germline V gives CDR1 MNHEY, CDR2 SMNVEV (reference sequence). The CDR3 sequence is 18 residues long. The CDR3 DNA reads TGTGCCAGCACCCCCAGAGGTGGGCAGTTTGCAACTAATGAAAAACTGTTTTTT. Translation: CASTPRGGQFATNEKLFF.

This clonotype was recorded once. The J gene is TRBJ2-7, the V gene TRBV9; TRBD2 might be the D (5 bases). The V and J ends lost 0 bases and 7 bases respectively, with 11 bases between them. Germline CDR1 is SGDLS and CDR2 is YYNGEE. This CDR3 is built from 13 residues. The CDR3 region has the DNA TGTGCCAGCAGCGTAGAAGGGCGAGGGGAGCAGTACTTC. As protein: CASSVEGRGEQYF. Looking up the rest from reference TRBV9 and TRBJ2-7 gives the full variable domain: DSGVTQTPKHLITATGQRVTLRCSPRSGDLSVYWYQQSLDQGLQFLIQYYNGEERAKGNILERFSAQQFPDLHSELNLSSLELGDSALYFCASSVEGRGEQYFGPGTRLTVT.

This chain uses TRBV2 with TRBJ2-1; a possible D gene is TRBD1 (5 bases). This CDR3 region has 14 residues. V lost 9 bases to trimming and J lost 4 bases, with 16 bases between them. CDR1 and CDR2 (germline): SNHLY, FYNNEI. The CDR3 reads CASRKGYRYNEQFF. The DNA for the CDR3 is TGTGCCAGTAGGAAGGGTTACAGGTACAATGAGCAGTTCTTC.

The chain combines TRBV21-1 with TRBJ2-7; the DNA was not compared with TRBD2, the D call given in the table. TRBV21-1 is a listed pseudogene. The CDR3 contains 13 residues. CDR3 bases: TGTGCCAGCAGCACAAGGGAGGGCTACGAGCAGTACTTC. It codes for CASSTREGYEQYF.

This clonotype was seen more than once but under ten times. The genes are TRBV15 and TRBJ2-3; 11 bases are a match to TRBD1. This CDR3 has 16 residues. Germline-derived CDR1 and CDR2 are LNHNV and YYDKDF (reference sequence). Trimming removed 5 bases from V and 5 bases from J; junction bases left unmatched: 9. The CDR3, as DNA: TGTGCCACCAGCCGACAAAGTGGGACAGGGGGAGATACGCAGTATTTT. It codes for CATSRQSGTGGDTQYF.

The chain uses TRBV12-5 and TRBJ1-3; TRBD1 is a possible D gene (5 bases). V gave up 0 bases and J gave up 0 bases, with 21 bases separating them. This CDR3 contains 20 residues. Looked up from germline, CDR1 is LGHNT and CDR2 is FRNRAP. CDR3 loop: CASGLVHVEVGATSGNTIYF. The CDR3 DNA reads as TGTGCTAGTGGTTTGGTACATGTAGAGGTTGGGGCTACCTCTGGAAACACCATATATTTT.

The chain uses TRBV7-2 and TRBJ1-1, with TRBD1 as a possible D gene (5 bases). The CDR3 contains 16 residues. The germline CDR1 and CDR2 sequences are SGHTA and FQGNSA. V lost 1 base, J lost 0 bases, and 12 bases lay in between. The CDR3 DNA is TGTGCCAGCAGCTTAGTTGGGGCAGTCATGAACACTGAAGCTTTCTTT. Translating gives CASSLVGAVMNTEAFF.

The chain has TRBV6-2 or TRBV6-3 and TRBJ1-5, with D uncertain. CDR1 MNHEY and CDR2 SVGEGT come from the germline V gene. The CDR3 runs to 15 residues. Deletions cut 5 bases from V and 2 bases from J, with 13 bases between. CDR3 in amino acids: CASSHGAEGNQPQHF. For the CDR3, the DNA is TGTGCCAGCAGTCACGGAGCGGAAGGCAATCAGCCCCAGCATTTT.

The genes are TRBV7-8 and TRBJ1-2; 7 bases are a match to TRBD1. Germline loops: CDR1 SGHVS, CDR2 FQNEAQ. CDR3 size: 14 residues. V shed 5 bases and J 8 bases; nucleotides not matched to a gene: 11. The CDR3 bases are TGTGCCAGCAGCCCAGTCCTGGGGACAGTGGGCTACACCTTC. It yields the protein CASSPVLGTVGYTF. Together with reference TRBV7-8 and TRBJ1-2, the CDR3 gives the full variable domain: GAGVSQSPRYKVAKRGQDVALRCDPISGHVSLFWYQQALGQGPEFLTYFQNEAQLDKSGLPSDRFFAERPEGSVSTLKIQRTQQEDSAVYLCASSPVLGTVGYTFGSGTRLTVV.

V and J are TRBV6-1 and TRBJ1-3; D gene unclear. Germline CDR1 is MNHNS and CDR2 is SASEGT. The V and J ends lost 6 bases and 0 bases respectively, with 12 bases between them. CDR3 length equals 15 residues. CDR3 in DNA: TGTGCCAGCAGCGCCGAACGGAACTCTGGAAACACCATATATTTT. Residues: CASSAERNSGNTIYF.